This T cell receptor (beta chain) was captured by sequencing in a study of cytomegalovirus exposure and HLA in healthy donors. Whole-study findings and limits: Most TCR sequences were uncommon, yet certain public TCRs appeared in many donors.

The study ran its PCR with 60 Vbeta and 13 Jbeta primers. This table comes from immunoSEQ multiplex PCR, and its TCRdb copy is limited to in-frame clones, with some not included. The sample shows 250,000 to 350,000 clones, 70% to 90% of them seen only once. On this clone itself: Its antigen is unknown. Compared with germline, one end of the junction differs, possibly owing to a read error.

CDR1 and CDR2 from the germline V gene are KGHSH and LQKENI. The CDR3 has 14 amino acids. The sequence was obtained from a young woman in good health and CMV-seronegative. Sequencing was carried out using PBMCs. The rearrangement joins TRBV18 to TRBJ1-4; D remains unclear. CDR3: CASSPPNSDEKLFF. DNA of the CDR3: TGTGCCAGCTCACCTCCTAACAGTGATGAGAAACTGTTTTTT.